Below are 30 T cell receptor beta chains sequenced from a single sample in a study of T cell responses to AZD1222 COVID-19 vaccine (dated by TCRdb to the early 2020s). Receptor amplification or capture employed the immunoSEQ multiplex PCR assay. This immuneACCESS table, as held by TCRdb, lists in-frame sequences with V and J called but not all clones. Of the missing ones, under half trace to an unresolved V gene in checked studies; the others have no known cause. The sample table shows 100,000 to 150,000 clones, and roughly 91% are seen once. The top ten constitute roughly a quarter of the sample. The time point label, read with the paper, signifies: baseline before first vaccination. This material consisted of peripheral blood, taken on day 0 of AZD1222 vaccination. Receptor source: an adult in good health.

The rearrangement uses TRBV28 and TRBJ1-2; D is unresolved. The CDR3 has 13 amino acids. The V gene's germline CDR1 is MDHEN and CDR2 SYDVKM. Trimming took off 7 bases at V and 2 bases at J, with 11 bases between the two ends. CDR3 DNA: TGTGCCAGCATCCAAGGGAGGAACTATGGCTACACCTTC. Translation: CASIQGRNYGYTF.

This clone has a handful of counts. The chain joins TRBV7-2 to TRBJ1-5, with TRBD1 matching over 8 bases. In germline, CDR1 is SGHTA, CDR2 FQGNSA. This CDR3 is 17 amino acids long. The trim removed 1 base at V and 4 bases at J, leaving 9 bases unmatched. CDR3 residues: CASSLVDRVIPNQPQHF. As DNA, the CDR3 is TGTGCCAGCAGCTTAGTGGACAGGGTAATCCCAAATCAGCCCCAGCATTTT.

The genes are TRBV11-2 and TRBJ1-6; 11 nucleotides align to TRBD1. From germline, CDR1 is SGHAT and CDR2 FQNNGV. This CDR3 has 18 residues. With 7 bases clipped from V and 7 bases from J, the junction kept 15 bases outside the gene matches. The CDR3, as DNA: TGTGCCAGCACCCCGGACAGGGGGCGCCTATTAATGAATTCACCCCTCCACTTT. It encodes CASTPDRGRLLMNSPLHF.

Turning to this clone: Other DNA sequences in this sample translate to the same CDR3. The genes are TRBV7-9 and TRBJ1-1; D is uncertain. The CDR3 totals 14 residues. Trimming cost V 5 bases and J 0 bases, with 10 bases left between them. The germline V gene has CDR1 SEHNR and CDR2 FQNEAQ (reference sequence). The CDR3 here is CASSTGRLNTEAFF. The CDR3, as DNA: TGTGCCAGCAGCACCGGGCGGTTGAACACTGAAGCTTTCTTT.

The chain combines TRBV5-1 with TRBJ2-1, with TRBD2 matching over 8 bases. The CDR3 runs 16 residues. The germline V gene has CDR1 SGHRS and CDR2 YFSETQ. V shed 0 bases, J shed 4 bases, and the junction held 6 bases outside the gene matches. The CDR3 sequence is CASSLGAGGAYNEQFF. The CDR3 bases are TGCGCCAGCAGCTTGGGGGCGGGGGGCGCGTACAATGAGCAGTTCTTC.

The rearrangement links TRBV7-9 to TRBJ1-5, with D unresolved. Trimming removed 5 bases at V and 3 bases at J, with 11 bases between. This CDR3 is built from 14 residues. Germline values: CDR1 SEHNR, CDR2 FQNEAQ (reference sequence). The CDR3 region has the DNA TGTGCCAGCAGCAAAGGAGGCTTCAATCAGCCCCAGCATTTT. Translation: CASSKGGFNQPQHF. The whole variable domain, remainder taken from reference TRBV7-9 and TRBJ1-5, is DTGVSQNPRHKITKRGQNVTFRCDPISEHNRLYWYRQTLGQGPEFLTYFQNEAQLEKSRLLSDRFSAERPKGSFSTLEIQRTEQGDSAMYLCASSKGGFNQPQHFGDGTRLSIL.

The rearrangement joins TRBV7-2 to TRBJ2-7; D is possibly TRBD2 (7 bases). This CDR3 region has 18 residues. The germline V gene has CDR1 SGHTA and CDR2 FQGNSA. V dropped 0 bases and J dropped 5 bases, with 23 bases sitting between them. The CDR3 DNA is TGTGCCAGCAGCTTAGCCCCTGGGGGGGCGCAGTTTGAGAACGAGCAGTACTTC. Its protein product is CASSLAPGGAQFENEQYF.

The chain has TRBV19 and TRBJ2-2; maybe TRBD2 (5 bases). Trimming took off 8 bases at V and 4 bases at J, with 14 bases between the two ends. This CDR3 region has 14 residues. Germline lookup yields CDR1 LNHDA and CDR2 SQIVND (reference sequence). CDR3 coding DNA: TGTGCCAGTGCTTGGCTAGCCCCCACCGGGGAGCTGTTTTTT. The encoded protein is CASAWLAPTGELFF.

The rearrangement uses TRBV18 and TRBJ1-2; 9 bases are a match to TRBD1. The CDR3 is made up of 15 amino acids. V was pared by 3 bases and J by 7 bases, with 9 bases of the junction left unmatched. Germline V lookup: CDR1 KGHSH, CDR2 LQKENI. CDR3 in DNA: TGTGCCAGCTCACCTCCCTCTACAGGGGGCCGTGGCTACACCTTC. Protein: CASSPPSTGGRGYTF.

This chain connects TRBV5-1 to TRBJ1-4; 9 bases are a match to TRBD1. The CDR3 sequence is 15 residues long. Germline CDR1 reads SGHRS; CDR2 reads YFSETQ. J lost 7 bases, V lost 0 bases, and 4 bases had no gene match. The DNA of the CDR3 is TGCGCCAGCAGCTTGGGGACAGGGGATGGTGAAAAACTGTTTTTT. It yields the protein CASSLGTGDGEKLFF.

The gene calls are TRBV7-9 and TRBJ2-7, with D unclear. The CDR3 contains 13 residues. CDR1 SEHNR and CDR2 FQNEAQ come from the germline V gene (reference sequence). Trimming pared 5 bases from V and 2 bases from J, leaving 10 bases between. CDR3 coding DNA: TGTGCCAGCAGCCCTGACTCTACCTACGAGCAGTACTTC. Protein: CASSPDSTYEQYF.

The chain carries TRBV7-2 and TRBJ2-7, with unresolved D. The CDR3 extends over 15 amino acids. Looked up from germline, CDR1 is SGHTA and CDR2 is FQGNSA. V gave up 0 bases and J gave up 0 bases, with 9 bases separating them. The DNA for the CDR3 is TGTGCCAGCAGCTTAGCTGGGTTAGCCTCCTACGAGCAGTACTTC. It is translated as CASSLAGLASYEQYF.

The chain carries TRBV6-5 and TRBJ2-1; 7 bases align to TRBD1. V was pared by 3 bases and J by 7 bases, with 6 bases of the junction left unmatched. The V gene's germline CDR1 is MNHEY and CDR2 SVGAGI. The CDR3 runs 14 residues. The CDR3 protein is CASSYFARGNEQFF. The CDR3 DNA sequence: TGTGCCAGCAGTTATTTCGCCAGGGGGAATGAGCAGTTCTTC.

This clone showed up just once. The gene calls are TRBV19 and TRBJ2-5, with a tentative D call TRBD2 (6 bases). With 5 bases removed from V and 4 bases from J, the gap between germline ends came to 14 bases. The CDR3 consists of 14 residues. The germline V gene has CDR1 LNHDA and CDR2 SQIVND (reference sequence). The CDR3 spells CASSPGEALETQYF. CDR3 bases: TGTGCCAGTAGTCCCGGGGAGGCCCTAGAGACCCAGTACTTC.

The rearrangement uses TRBV3-1 (or the pseudogene TRBV3-2) and TRBJ1-6; 7 positions match TRBD1. Losses at the gene ends were 7 bases for V and 8 bases for J; bases not matched to a gene: 8. The length of the CDR3 is 14 residues. Germline values: CDR1 LGHDT, CDR2 YNNKEL (reference sequence). DNA for the CDR3: TGTGCCAGCACCGTCGACAGGGAGGATTCACCCCTCCACTTT. The encoded protein is CASTVDREDSPLHF.

The chain combines TRBV5-5 with TRBJ1-1; no definite D call. The CDR3 is 12 residues long. V lost 3 bases to trimming and J lost 3 bases, with 6 bases between them. CDR1 is SGHKS, CDR2 YYEKEE, per germline (reference sequence). The CDR3 sequence: CASSSGDTEAFF. The CDR3 DNA follows: TGTGCCAGCAGCTCAGGTGACACTGAAGCTTTCTTT. Full variable domain (remainder filled in from reference TRBV5-5 and TRBJ1-1): DAGVTQSPTHLIKTRGQQVTLRCSPISGHKSVSWYQQVLGQGPQFIFQYYEKEERGRGNFPDRFSARQFPNYSSELNVNALLLGDSALYLCASSSGDTEAFFGQGTRLTVV.

The chain couples TRBV6-2 or TRBV6-3 to TRBJ2-7, with D tentatively TRBD1 (6 bases). This CDR3 is built from 12 residues. V was cut by 4 bases and J by 6 bases, with 10 bases left in between. CDR1 MNHEY and CDR2 SVGEGT come from the germline V gene. CDR3 sequence reads: CASSSQGIEQYF. As DNA, the CDR3 is TGTGCCAGCAGTTCCCAGGGGATCGAGCAGTACTTC.

In DNA, the CDR3 is TGCGCCAGCAGCCAGACAGGGGACCGCACAGATACGCAGTATTTT. This codes for CASSQTGDRTDTQYF. V usage is TRBV5-1 and J usage is TRBJ2-3, with 8 bases lining up with TRBD1. V was pared by 4 bases and J by 1 base, with 5 bases of the junction left unmatched. From germline, CDR1 is SGHRS and CDR2 YFSETQ. This CDR3 has 15 residues.

The rearrangement joins TRBV9 to TRBJ1-2; 10 bases fit TRBD1. Germline V gives CDR1 SGDLS, CDR2 YYNGEE. Trimming at V came to 3 bases and at J to 8 bases, leaving 10 bases not matched to a gene. The CDR3 is made up of 15 amino acids. In nucleotides, the CDR3 is TGTGCCAGCAGCGGGCCGGGACAGGGGATGAGGGGCTACACCTTC. It codes for CASSGPGQGMRGYTF.

This clone was counted once. The chain employs TRBV5-1 and TRBJ2-2; D assignment may be TRBD1 or TRBD2 (5 bases each). CDR1 and CDR2 from the germline V gene are SGHRS and YFSETQ. The CDR3 extends over 15 amino acids. The V end was cut by 8 bases, the J end by 6 bases, with 20 bases between. The CDR3 sequence is CASEGERGSAGELFF. The CDR3 DNA reads as TGCGCCAGTGAAGGAGAACGGGGCTCCGCCGGGGAGCTGTTTTTT.

The V gene is TRBV6-5, the J gene TRBJ2-5; perhaps TRBD2 as D (7 bases). V dropped 6 bases and J dropped 4 bases, with 18 bases sitting between them. CDR3 length: 15 amino acids. CDR1 MNHEY and CDR2 SVGAGI come from the germline V gene. The CDR3 here is CASRWGGQGGETQYF. The CDR3 region has the DNA TGTGCCAGCAGGTGGGGGGGCCAGGGTGGAGAGACCCAGTACTTC.

V gene TRBV7-7 combines with J gene TRBJ2-5; possibly TRBD2 for D (6 bases). The CDR3 runs 15 residues. Deletions cut 5 bases from V and 7 bases from J, with 20 bases between. CDR1 is SSHAT and CDR2 is FNYEAQ in the germline V gene (reference sequence). Here the CDR3 DNA reads TGTGCCAGCAGCCCTAGGGACTTCGGGGCTGCGACCCAGTACTTC. Protein product: CASSPRDFGAATQYF. The full variable domain, its missing parts supplied by reference TRBV7-7 and TRBJ2-5, is GAGVSQSPRYKVTKRGQDVTLRCDPISSHATLYWYQQALGQGPEFLTYFNYEAQPDKSGLPSDRFSAERPEGSISTLTIQRTEQRDSAMYRCASSPRDFGAATQYFGPGTRLLVL.

As DNA, the CDR3 is TGTGCCAGCAGCTCGGGACAACAAGAGACCCAGTACTTC. Its translation: CASSSGQQETQYF. V usage is TRBV11-1 and J usage is TRBJ2-5; weak D call: TRBD1 (6 bases). The V gene lost 4 bases and the J gene lost 2 bases, with 8 bases spanning the gap. In germline, CDR1 is SGHAT, CDR2 FQDESV (reference sequence). The CDR3 contains 13 residues. Full variable domain (rest looked up from reference TRBV11-1 and TRBJ2-5): EAEVAQSPRYKITEKSQAVAFWCDPISGHATLYWYRQILGQGPELLVQFQDESVVDDSQLPKDRFSAERLKGVDSTLKIQPAELGDSAMYLCASSSGQQETQYFGPGTRLLVL.

The rearrangement links TRBV6-5 to TRBJ2-3; 9 nucleotides line up with TRBD1. Germline loops: CDR1 MNHEY, CDR2 SVGAGI. V was pared by 6 bases and J by 5 bases, with 6 bases of the junction left unmatched. CDR3 length equals 14 residues. This CDR3 reads CASSYRGQIDTQYF. The CDR3, as DNA: TGTGCCAGCAGCTACAGGGGGCAGATAGATACGCAGTATTTT.

There are a few counts of this clone. The chain recombines TRBV10-2 with TRBJ1-1; D is unresolved. Trimming took off 3 bases at V and 3 bases at J, with 2 bases between the two ends. CDR1 is WSHSY and CDR2 is SAAADI in the germline V gene. This CDR3 contains 11 residues. CDR3 bases: TGCGCCAGCAGTGAATACACTGAAGCTTTCTTT. Amino acids: CASSEYTEAFF.

The CDR3: CATSDLAGNQPQHF. CDR3 DNA sequence: TGTGCCACCAGTGACCTGGCGGGGAACCAGCCCCAGCATTTT. This chain connects TRBV24-1 to TRBJ1-5; no firm D call. The CDR3 spans 14 residues. V dropped 4 bases and J dropped 7 bases, with 13 bases sitting between them. CDR1 and CDR2 from the germline V gene are KGHDR and SFDVKD.

J is TRBJ2-7 and V is TRBV3-1 (or the pseudogene TRBV3-2), with TRBD2 matching 11 bases. The CDR3 is 15 amino acids. Germline V gives CDR1 LGHDT, CDR2 YNNKEL (reference sequence). V shed 1 base and J 7 bases; nucleotides not matched to a gene: 6. The CDR3 sequence: CASSQGLAGTPEQYF. Written as DNA, the CDR3 is TGTGCCAGCAGCCAAGGACTAGCGGGGACCCCAGAGCAGTACTTC.

The rearrangement joins TRBV2 to TRBJ2-7; TRBD2 matches 8 bases. The V gene end was trimmed by 7 bases and the J gene end by 2 bases; junction bases not matched to a gene: 4. Germline V gives CDR1 SNHLY, CDR2 FYNNEI. The CDR3 spans 13 residues. The CDR3 here is CASNTGGAYEQYF. For the CDR3, the DNA is TGTGCCAGCAACACGGGGGGGGCCTACGAGCAGTACTTC.

The CDR3 region has the DNA TGTGCCAGCAACCCAGGGAGCGGCTATGGCTACACCTTC. This sequence encodes CASNPGSGYGYTF. This chain connects TRBV12-3 or TRBV12-4 to TRBJ1-2, with D possibly matching TRBD1 (5 bases). Trimming pared 7 bases from V and 4 bases from J, leaving 13 bases between. This CDR3 has 13 residues.

The chain combines TRBV2 with TRBJ1-3; D call uncertain. Germline CDR1 is SNHLY and CDR2 is FYNNEI. The CDR3 spans 13 residues. The V end was cut by 8 bases, the J end by 3 bases, with 11 bases between. DNA of the CDR3: TGTGCCAGCGCCGAAAAGGTTGGAAACACCATATATTTT. This codes for CASAEKVGNTIYF.